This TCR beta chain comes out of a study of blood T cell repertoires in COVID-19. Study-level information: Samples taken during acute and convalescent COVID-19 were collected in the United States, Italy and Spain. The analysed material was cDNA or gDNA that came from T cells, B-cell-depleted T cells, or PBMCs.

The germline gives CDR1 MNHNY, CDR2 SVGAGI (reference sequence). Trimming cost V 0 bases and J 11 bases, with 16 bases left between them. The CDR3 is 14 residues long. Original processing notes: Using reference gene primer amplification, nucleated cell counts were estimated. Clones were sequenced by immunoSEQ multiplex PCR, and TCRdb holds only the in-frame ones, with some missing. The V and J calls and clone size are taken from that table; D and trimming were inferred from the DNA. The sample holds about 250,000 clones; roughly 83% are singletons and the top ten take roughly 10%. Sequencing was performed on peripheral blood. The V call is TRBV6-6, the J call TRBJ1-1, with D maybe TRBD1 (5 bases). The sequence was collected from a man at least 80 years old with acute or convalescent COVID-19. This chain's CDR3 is CASSYSALGLGAFF. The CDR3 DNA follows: TGTGCCAGCAGTTACTCTGCCCTGGGGCTGGGGGCTTTCTTT.